The next 20 T cell receptor beta chains were all read from a single sample in a study of spatial heterogeneity in lung cancer. MiXCR was run by TCRdb on the 5' RACE reads, yielding one entry per CDR3 protein. The sample carries approximately 40,000 distinct CDR3 sequences, approximately 15% recorded once. Described time point: sample taken at primary tumor resection. Unsorted whole RNA samples from tumor, nontumor lung or frozen PBMC were sequenced. The source was PBMCs, collected at surgery. Receptors were obtained from a male donor with early-stage non-small cell lung cancer.

This clonotype has only a few counts. The chain joins TRBV7-2 to TRBJ2-3; possible D gene TRBD2, 5 bases. V was cut by 2 bases and J by 8 bases, with 14 bases left in between. This CDR3 has 14 residues. Germline V gives CDR1 SGHTA, CDR2 FQGNSA. The CDR3 DNA is TGTGCCAGCAGCTTAACTAGGCTTCTCGGTACGCAGTATTTT. Its protein is CASSLTRLLGTQYF.

This clonotype was counted ten times or more. The genes are TRBV10-3 and TRBJ1-4; 7 nucleotides match TRBD1. J gave up 5 bases and V 2 bases, and 2 bases lay outside the gene matches. The CDR3 runs 14 residues. Germline V lookup: CDR1 ENHRY, CDR2 SYGVKD. This CDR3 is CAISETGDNEKLFF. CDR3 sequence (DNA): TGTGCCATCAGTGAGACAGGGGACAATGAAAAACTGTTTTTT.

The chain recombines TRBV18 with TRBJ1-3; D is uncertain. The length of the CDR3 is 16 residues. Germline CDR1 KGHSH, CDR2 LQKENI. The V and J ends lost 0 bases and 0 bases respectively, with 9 bases between them. CDR3 nucleotides: TGTGCCAGCTCACCACCAGGGTCAAGCTCTGGAAACACCATATATTTT. Protein product: CASSPPGSSSGNTIYF.

This clonotype has only a few counts. The V and J genes are TRBV5-1 and TRBJ2-6, with D tentatively TRBD1 (5 bases). CDR1 and CDR2 (germline): SGHRS, YFSETQ. Trimming pared 2 bases from V and 3 bases from J, leaving 9 bases between. The CDR3 consists of 15 residues. CDR3 residues: CASSFTGNGANVLTF. CDR3 nucleotide sequence: TGCGCCAGCAGCTTTACAGGAAATGGGGCCAACGTCCTGACTTTC.

This clonotype was counted many times. This rearrangement joins TRBV20-1 to TRBJ2-1; D is uncertain. V lost 1 base, J lost 0 bases, and 7 bases lay in between. CDR1 DFQATT and CDR2 SNEGSKA come from the germline V gene (reference sequence). CDR3 length: 14 residues. This CDR3 reads CSARGPSSYNEQFF. The CDR3 DNA reads as TGCAGTGCTAGAGGACCGAGCTCCTACAATGAGCAGTTCTTC.

This clonotype was observed a handful of times. The V call is TRBV5-1, the J call TRBJ2-7; 8 bases match TRBD2. This CDR3 comprises 14 residues. Germline V gene sequence: CDR1 SGHRS, CDR2 YFSETQ. The junction had 6 bases not matched to a gene; V was cut back by 1 base and J by 6 bases. The CDR3 is CASSLRPGTSEQYF. As DNA, the CDR3 is TGCGCCAGCAGCTTGAGACCCGGGACTAGCGAGCAGTACTTC.

This clonotype was counted a few times. The chain employs TRBV19 and TRBJ1-5; D is uncertain. CDR1 is LNHDA, CDR2 SQIVND, per germline (reference sequence). This CDR3 region has 15 residues. V was cut by 7 bases and J by 4 bases, with 17 bases left in between. CDR3 nucleotides: TGTGCCAGTAAAGGGTGGGGTTCTGGAAATCAGCCCCAGCATTTT. It is translated as CASKGWGSGNQPQHF.

J is TRBJ1-3 and V is TRBV5-1, with D unresolved. Germline V gene data show CDR1 as SGHRS and CDR2 as YFSETQ. The V end was cut by 4 bases, the J end by 0 bases, with 11 bases between. This CDR3 region has 15 residues. CDR3 protein: CASSMDVSSGNTIYF. CDR3 DNA: TGCGCCAGCAGCATGGATGTGAGCTCTGGAAACACCATATATTTT.

As to this clonotype: A clone one base away is much larger, so this may be a read error. The V call is TRBV10-3, the J call TRBJ1-5, with no clear D. Looked up from germline, CDR1 is ENHRY and CDR2 is SYGVKD. The CDR3 is 14 amino acids. V was clipped by 2 bases and J by 4 bases, with 9 bases between them. The CDR3 DNA reads TGTGCCATCAGTGAGGCTGGCATTAATCAGCCCCAGCATTTT. Translating gives CAISEAGINQPQHF.

This clonotype was observed at least ten times. The chain couples TRBV4-1 to TRBJ1-5; D is perhaps TRBD1 (5 bases). Trimming stripped 0 bases from V and 7 bases from J, with 10 bases between. The CDR3 is 14 residues long. From germline, CDR1 is MGHRA and CDR2 YSYEKL. CDR3 amino acids: CASSQDGGYQPQHF. CDR3 nucleotide sequence: TGCGCCAGCAGCCAAGATGGGGGGTACCAGCCCCAGCATTTT.

The gene calls are TRBV11-3 and TRBJ2-3; D remains unclear. The CDR3 runs to 14 residues. Between the trimmed V and J ends, which lost 3 bases and 0 bases, there was a span of 7 bases. Germline values: CDR1 SGHNT, CDR2 YENEEA. The DNA of the CDR3 is TGTGCCAGCAGCTTGGACGGGAGCACAGATACGCAGTATTTT. Its protein product is CASSLDGSTDTQYF. Looking up the rest from reference TRBV11-3 and TRBJ2-3 gives the full variable domain: EAGVVQSPRYKIIEKKQPVAFWCNPISGHNTLYWYLQNLGQGPELLIRYENEEAVDDSQLPKDRFSAERLKGVDSTLKIQPAELGDSAVYLCASSLDGSTDTQYFGPGTRLTVL.

In its sample, this clonotype was seen a few times. This chain links TRBV5-4 with TRBJ2-3, with D uncertain. Germline CDR1 reads SGHNT; CDR2 reads YYREEE (reference sequence). CDR3 length: 14 amino acids. Trimming left V 1 base short and J 6 bases short, with 12 bases between. The CDR3 region has the DNA TGTGCCAGCAGCTTGAGGTCTGATGGGGATACGCAGTATTTT. This sequence encodes CASSLRSDGDTQYF.

In its sample, this clonotype was seen a few times. The chain links TRBV20-1 to TRBJ2-1; D is possibly TRBD2 (8 bases). Trimming took off 6 bases at V and 0 bases at J, with 24 bases between the two ends. CDR1 DFQATT and CDR2 SNEGSKA come from the germline V gene (reference sequence). This CDR3 has 18 residues. CDR3 coding DNA: TGCAGTGCCATCACCAGGGGGGCGGGAGGCAGCTCCTACAATGAGCAGTTCTTC. Translating gives CSAITRGAGGSSYNEQFF.

The CDR3 loop is CASSVGLNSGPQHF. DNA for the CDR3: TGTGCCAGCAGCGTAGGGCTCAACTCCGGGCCCCAGCATTTT. The chain employs TRBV9 and TRBJ1-5; no clear D gene. The CDR3 extends over 14 amino acids. Per the germline V gene, CDR1 is SGDLS and CDR2 is YYNGEE. Deletions cut 0 bases from V and 9 bases from J, with 13 bases between. The variable domain in full, completed from reference TRBV9 and TRBJ1-5, reads DSGVTQTPKHLITATGQRVTLRCSPRSGDLSVYWYQQSLDQGLQFLIQYYNGEERAKGNILERFSAQQFPDLHSELNLSSLELGDSALYFCASSVGLNSGPQHFGDGTRLSIL.

This clonotype was observed a handful of times. The chain is built from TRBV7-8 and TRBJ2-7; 7 bases align to TRBD2. Germline CDR1 is SGHVS and CDR2 is FQNEAQ. V gave up 5 bases and J gave up 0 bases; unmatched junction bases: 10. The CDR3 consists of 16 residues. The CDR3 loop reads CASSILGGSGSYEQYF. CDR3 DNA sequence: TGTGCCAGCAGCATACTCGGGGGGAGCGGCTCCTACGAGCAGTACTTC.

J is TRBJ2-7 and V is TRBV5-1; TRBD1 agrees at 8 bases. CDR1 is SGHRS and CDR2 is YFSETQ in the germline V gene. This CDR3 region has 16 residues. Losses at the gene ends were 0 bases for V and 1 base for J; bases not matched to a gene: 6. The CDR3 spells CASSLVTGTGSYEQYF. The CDR3 DNA reads as TGCGCCAGCAGCTTGGTCACCGGGACAGGATCCTACGAGCAGTACTTC.

This clonotype was detected only a few times. The V call is TRBV6-5, the J call TRBJ2-5; D unresolved. From germline, CDR1 is MNHEY and CDR2 SVGAGI. V gave up 5 bases and J gave up 0 bases, with 13 bases separating them. The CDR3 is 15 amino acids. The CDR3 nucleotides read TGTGCCAGCAGTCGCAACCAACTCCACCAAGAGACCCAGTACTTC. Amino acid sequence: CASSRNQLHQETQYF.

This clonotype has more than one count but fewer than ten. The chain is built from TRBV10-3 and TRBJ2-1, with 10 bases aligning to TRBD2. V lost 2 bases and J lost 9; bases outside the gene matches: 4. CDR1 ENHRY and CDR2 SYGVKD come from the germline V gene. The CDR3 is 14 residues long. CDR3 nucleotide sequence: TGTGCCATCAGTGAGACTAGCGGGGCGGGTGAGCAGTTCTTC. Amino acids: CAISETSGAGEQFF.

This clonotype has more than one count but fewer than ten. The rearrangement links TRBV4-1 to TRBJ2-7; 8 bases fit TRBD1. Germline assignment: CDR1 MGHRA and CDR2 YSYEKL. This CDR3 contains 15 residues. The trim removed 1 base at V and 7 bases at J, leaving 9 bases unmatched. This CDR3 is CASSQVTGGSLEQYF. In DNA, the CDR3 is TGCGCCAGCAGCCAAGTTACAGGGGGGAGTCTGGAGCAGTACTTC.

The chain carries TRBV30 and TRBJ1-2; the D is unclear. V dropped 4 bases and J dropped 4 bases, with 13 bases sitting between them. The CDR3 loop spans 13 amino acids. The V gene's germline CDR1 is GTSNPN and CDR2 SVGIG (reference sequence). In nucleotides, the CDR3 is TGTGCCTGGATGTCAGGACGGGGCTATGGCTACACCTTC. Its translation: CAWMSGRGYGYTF.